This T cell receptor beta chain was found in a study of OX40 agonist ivuxolimab in advanced cancers. As for the study in general: Age averaged 60 years (range about 20 to 79), and more than 80% were male. Previous treatment with anti-PD-1, anti-PD-L1 or anti-CTLA-4 therapy was allowed; less than 45% had received some.

There are 15 residues in the CDR3. Germline CDR1 MGHDK, CDR2 SYGVNS. Trimming removed 1 base at V and 10 bases at J, with 14 bases between. Assay used: immunoSEQ multiplex PCR; TCRdb lists only in-frame clones, some missing. The table records roughly 140,000 clones, roughly 94% of them present only once. Sampled blood was obtained at baseline, cycle 4 day 1, and cycle 7 day 1. The TCR originated in an adult with an advanced solid tumor such as melanoma, head and neck, liver or kidney cancer. V gene TRBV25-1 combines with J gene TRBJ1-6, with a tentative D call TRBD1 (5 bases). This specimen consisted of CD4+ or CD8+ T cells sorted from blood, obtained in a trial of the OX40 agonist ivuxolimab. The CDR3 DNA sequence: TGTGCCAGCAGTGAATGGGCTGCAGGGAACTCACCCCTCCACTTT. This codes for CASSEWAAGNSPLHF.